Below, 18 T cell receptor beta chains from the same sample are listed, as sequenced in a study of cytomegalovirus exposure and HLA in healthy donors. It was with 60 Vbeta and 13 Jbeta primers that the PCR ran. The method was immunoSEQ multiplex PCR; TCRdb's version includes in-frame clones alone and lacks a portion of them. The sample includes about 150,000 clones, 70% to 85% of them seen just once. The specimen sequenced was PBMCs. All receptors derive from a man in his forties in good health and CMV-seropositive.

The CDR3 protein is CASREDIYNEQFF. The CDR3 DNA reads as TGTGCCAGCAGGGAAGACATCTACAATGAGCAGTTCTTC. The chain employs TRBV5-4 and TRBJ2-1; D remains unclear. Germline CDR1 reads SGHNT; CDR2 reads YYREEE (reference sequence). V shed 5 bases and J shed 3 bases, with 9 bases lying between them. The CDR3 has 13 amino acids. The variable domain in full, completed from reference TRBV5-4 and TRBJ2-1, reads ETGVTQSPTHLIKTRGQQVTLRCSSQSGHNTVSWYQQALGQGPQFIFQYYREEENGRGNFPPRFSGLQFPNYSSELNVNALELDDSALYLCASREDIYNEQFFGPGTRLTVL.

This chain's CDR3 is CASSNSYTGELFF. CDR3 nucleotides: TGTGCCAGCAGTAACAGCTACACCGGGGAGCTGTTTTTT. The chain combines TRBV6-5 with TRBJ2-2, with no clear D. Germline V gives CDR1 MNHEY, CDR2 SVGAGI. Trimming shortened V by 5 bases and J by 3 bases, and 7 bases separated the two germline ends. The CDR3 runs to 13 residues.

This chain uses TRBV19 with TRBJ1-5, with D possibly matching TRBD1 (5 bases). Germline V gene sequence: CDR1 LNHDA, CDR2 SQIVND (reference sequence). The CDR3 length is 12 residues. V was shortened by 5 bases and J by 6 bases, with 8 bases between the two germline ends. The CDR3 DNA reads TGTGCCAGTAGTGAAAGGGGTCAGCCCCAGCATTTT. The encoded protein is CASSERGQPQHF.

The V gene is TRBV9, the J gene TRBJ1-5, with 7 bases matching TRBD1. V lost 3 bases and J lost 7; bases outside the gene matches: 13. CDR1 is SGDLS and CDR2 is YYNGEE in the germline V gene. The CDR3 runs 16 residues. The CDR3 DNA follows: TGTGCCAGCAGCGCTTCAGGGGGAAGCGTCGGACAGCCCCAGCATTTT. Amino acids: CASSASGGSVGQPQHF. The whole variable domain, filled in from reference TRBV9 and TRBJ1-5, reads DSGVTQTPKHLITATGQRVTLRCSPRSGDLSVYWYQQSLDQGLQFLIQYYNGEERAKGNILERFSAQQFPDLHSELNLSSLELGDSALYFCASSASGGSVGQPQHFGDGTRLSIL.

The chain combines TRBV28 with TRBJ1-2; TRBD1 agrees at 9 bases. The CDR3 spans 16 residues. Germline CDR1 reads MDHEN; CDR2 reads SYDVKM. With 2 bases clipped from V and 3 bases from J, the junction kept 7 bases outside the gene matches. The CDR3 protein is CASSLPARTGDYGYTF. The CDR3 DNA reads TGTGCCAGCAGTTTACCCGCCCGGACAGGGGACTATGGCTACACCTTC.

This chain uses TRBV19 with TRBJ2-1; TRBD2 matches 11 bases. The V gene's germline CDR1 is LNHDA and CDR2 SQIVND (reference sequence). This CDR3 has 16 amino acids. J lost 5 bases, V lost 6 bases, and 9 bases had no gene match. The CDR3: CASSFRGLAAHNEQFF. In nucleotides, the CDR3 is TGTGCCAGTAGCTTCCGGGGACTAGCGGCCCACAATGAGCAGTTCTTC.

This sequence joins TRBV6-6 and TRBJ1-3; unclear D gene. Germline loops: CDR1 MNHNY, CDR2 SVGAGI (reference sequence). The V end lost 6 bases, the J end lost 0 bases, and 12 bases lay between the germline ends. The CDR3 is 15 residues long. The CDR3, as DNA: TGTGCCAGCAGCTCCCGCCGGTACTCTGGAAACACCATATATTTT. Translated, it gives CASSSRRYSGNTIYF.

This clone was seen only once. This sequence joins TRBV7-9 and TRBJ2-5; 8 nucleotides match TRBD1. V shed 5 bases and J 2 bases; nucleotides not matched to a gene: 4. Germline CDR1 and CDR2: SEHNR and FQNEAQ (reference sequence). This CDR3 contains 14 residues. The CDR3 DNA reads TGTGCCAGCAGCCAGGACAGGGCACAAGAGACCCAGTACTTC. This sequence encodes CASSQDRAQETQYF. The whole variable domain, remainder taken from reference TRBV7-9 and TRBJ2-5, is DTGVSQNPRHKITKRGQNVTFRCDPISEHNRLYWYRQTLGQGPEFLTYFQNEAQLEKSRLLSDRFSAERPKGSFSTLEIQRTEQGDSAMYLCASSQDRAQETQYFGPGTRLLVL.

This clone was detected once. The CDR3 spells CASSVVRGGQETQYF. The CDR3 nucleotides read TGTGCCAGCAGCGTAGTGAGGGGGGGCCAAGAGACCCAGTACTTC. The J gene is TRBJ2-5, the V gene TRBV9, with D possibly TRBD2 on 7 matching bases. The CDR3 is made up of 15 amino acids. From germline, CDR1 is SGDLS and CDR2 YYNGEE. V was pared by 0 bases and J by 1 base, with 10 bases between.

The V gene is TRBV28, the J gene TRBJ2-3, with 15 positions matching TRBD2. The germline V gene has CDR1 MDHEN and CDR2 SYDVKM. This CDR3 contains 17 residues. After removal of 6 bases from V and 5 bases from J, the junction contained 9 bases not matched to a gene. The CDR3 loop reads CASSRIGTSGRRDTQYF. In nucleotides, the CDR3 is TGTGCCAGCAGCCGAATAGGGACTAGCGGGAGGAGAGATACGCAGTATTTT.

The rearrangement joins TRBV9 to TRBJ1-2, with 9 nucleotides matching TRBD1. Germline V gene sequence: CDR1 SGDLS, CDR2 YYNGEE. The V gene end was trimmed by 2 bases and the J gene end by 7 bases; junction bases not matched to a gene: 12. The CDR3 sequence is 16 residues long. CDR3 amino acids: CASSVDLFRTGVGYTF. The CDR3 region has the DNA TGTGCCAGCAGCGTCGACCTTTTTCGGACAGGGGTTGGCTACACCTTC.

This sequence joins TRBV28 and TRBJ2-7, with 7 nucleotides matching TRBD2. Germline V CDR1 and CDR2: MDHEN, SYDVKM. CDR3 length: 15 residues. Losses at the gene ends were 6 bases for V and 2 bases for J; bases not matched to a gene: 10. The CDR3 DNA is TGTGCCAGCAGCCCTCCTGGGGGGGATACCTACGAGCAGTACTTC. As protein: CASSPPGGDTYEQYF. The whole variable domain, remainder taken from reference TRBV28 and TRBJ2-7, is DVKVTQSSRYLVKRTGEKVFLECVQDMDHENMFWYRQDPGLGLRLIYFSYDVKMKEKGDIPEGYSVSREKKERFSLILESASTNQTSMYLCASSPPGGDTYEQYFGPGTRLTVT.

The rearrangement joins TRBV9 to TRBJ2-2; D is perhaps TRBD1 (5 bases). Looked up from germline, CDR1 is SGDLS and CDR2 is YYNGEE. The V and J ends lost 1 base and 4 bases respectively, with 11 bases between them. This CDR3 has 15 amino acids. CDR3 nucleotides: TGTGCCAGCAGCGTACTTCAGGGAACCACCGGGGAGCTGTTTTTT. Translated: CASSVLQGTTGELFF.

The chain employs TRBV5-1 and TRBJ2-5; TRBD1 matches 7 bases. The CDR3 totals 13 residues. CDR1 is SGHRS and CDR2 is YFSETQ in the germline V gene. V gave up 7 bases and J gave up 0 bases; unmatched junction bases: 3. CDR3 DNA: TGCGCCAGCTCGACAGGGAACCAAGAGACCCAGTACTTC. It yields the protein CASSTGNQETQYF.

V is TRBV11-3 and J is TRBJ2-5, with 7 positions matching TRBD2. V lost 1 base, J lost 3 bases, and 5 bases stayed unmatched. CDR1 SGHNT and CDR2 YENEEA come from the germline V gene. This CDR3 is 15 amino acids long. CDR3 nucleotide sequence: TGTGCCAGCAGCTTAGGGGTAGCGGGTGAAGAGACCCAGTACTTC. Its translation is CASSLGVAGEETQYF.

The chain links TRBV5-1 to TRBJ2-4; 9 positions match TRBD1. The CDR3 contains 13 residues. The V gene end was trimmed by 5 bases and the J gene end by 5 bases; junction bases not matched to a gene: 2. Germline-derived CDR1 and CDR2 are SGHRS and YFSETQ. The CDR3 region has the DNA TGCGCCAGCAGAAGGGACAGGGAAAACATTCAGTACTTC. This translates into CASRRDRENIQYF.

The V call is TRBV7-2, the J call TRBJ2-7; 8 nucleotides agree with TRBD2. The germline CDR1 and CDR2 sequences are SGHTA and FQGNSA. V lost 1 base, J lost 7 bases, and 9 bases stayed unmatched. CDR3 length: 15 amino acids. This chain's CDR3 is CASSLDGRTGGEQYF. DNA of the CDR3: TGTGCCAGCAGCTTAGACGGGCGGACGGGGGGGGAGCAGTACTTC.

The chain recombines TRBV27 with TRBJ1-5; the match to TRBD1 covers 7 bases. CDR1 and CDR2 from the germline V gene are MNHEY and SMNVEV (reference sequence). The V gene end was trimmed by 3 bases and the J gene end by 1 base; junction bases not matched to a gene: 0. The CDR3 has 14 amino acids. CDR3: CASSLDRSNQPQHF. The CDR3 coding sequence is TGTGCCAGCAGTTTGGACAGGAGCAATCAGCCCCAGCATTTT.